The 11 T cell receptor beta chains below were found in one sample sequenced in a study of blood T cell repertoires in COVID-19. Produced via immunoSEQ multiplex PCR; TCRdb's table is partial and in-frame only. The sample records approximately 300,000 clones, 90% being singletons. Sequenced sample: PBMCs or T cells enriched from blood (not recorded which). The receptors derive from a woman between 18 and 29 years old with acute COVID-19.

V and J are TRBV9 and TRBJ2-3; D is perhaps TRBD2 (6 bases). Trimming removed 0 bases from V and 5 bases from J, with 13 bases in between. The CDR3 runs to 15 residues. Per germline, CDR1 SGDLS and CDR2 YYNGEE. The CDR3 spells CASSVGEREIDTQYF. Written as DNA, the CDR3 is TGTGCCAGCAGCGTAGGGGAACGGGAGATAGATACGCAGTATTTT.

The chain uses TRBV28 and TRBJ1-2; tentative D call: TRBD1 (5 bases). Trimming took 5 bases from V and 5 from J, leaving 21 bases between them. The V gene's germline CDR1 is MDHEN and CDR2 SYDVKM. This CDR3 spans 16 amino acids. CDR3 loop: CASSLGSPGLFYGYTF. CDR3 nucleotide sequence: TGTGCCAGCAGTCTAGGAAGTCCGGGACTATTTTATGGCTACACCTTC.

V and J are TRBV11-2 and TRBJ2-1, with D perhaps matching TRBD2 (5 bases). The CDR3 has 16 residues. The germline V and J ends were trimmed by 2 bases and 1 base, with 12 bases remaining between them. Looked up from germline, CDR1 is SGHAT and CDR2 is FQNNGV. CDR3: CASSLSGRGSYNEQFF. The CDR3 DNA sequence: TGTGCCAGCAGCTTATCCGGTAGAGGGTCCTACAATGAGCAGTTCTTC.

V gene TRBV5-1 combines with J gene TRBJ2-1; D is possibly TRBD2 (6 bases). The V gene lost 0 bases and the J gene lost 2 bases, with 18 bases spanning the gap. This CDR3 has 18 amino acids. CDR1 is SGHRS, CDR2 YFSETQ, per germline. The CDR3 protein is CASSLAHALGGAYNEQFF. The CDR3 region has the DNA TGCGCCAGCAGCTTGGCCCACGCCCTGGGAGGAGCCTACAATGAGCAGTTCTTC.

CDR3 region: CASKASDRKNSPLHF. The DNA of the CDR3 is TGTGCCAGCAAGGCTTCCGACAGGAAGAATTCACCCCTCCACTTT. This rearrangement joins TRBV28 to TRBJ1-6; possibly TRBD1 for D (6 bases). V lost 7 bases and J lost 7, with 17 bases in between. The CDR3 is 15 amino acids. In germline, CDR1 is MDHEN, CDR2 SYDVKM.

V gene TRBV19 combines with J gene TRBJ2-3; D gene uncertain. The CDR3 totals 13 residues. V gave up 6 bases and J gave up 1 base, with 8 bases separating them. Germline V gives CDR1 LNHDA, CDR2 SQIVND (reference sequence). The CDR3 nucleotides are TGTGCCAGTAGGTCAAGCGGCACAGATACGCAGTATTTT. Translated: CASRSSGTDTQYF.

This chain links TRBV10-2 with TRBJ2-7, with 8 nucleotides matching TRBD2. After removal of 3 bases from V and 2 bases from J, the junction contained 0 bases not matched to a gene. This CDR3 spans 13 amino acids. From germline, CDR1 is WSHSY and CDR2 SAAADI. The CDR3 reads CASSDGRAYEQYF. CDR3 DNA: TGCGCCAGCAGTGACGGGAGGGCCTACGAGCAGTACTTC.

The rearrangement joins TRBV5-8 to TRBJ2-3; D uncertain. CDR1 SGHTS and CDR2 YDEGEE come from the germline V gene. The CDR3 runs 15 residues. Trimming removed 5 bases from V and 0 bases from J, with 13 bases in between. CDR3 nucleotides: TGTGCCAGCAGACTGACTCCTTCTAGCACAGATACGCAGTATTTT. Translating it yields CASRLTPSSTDTQYF.

In this sample, this clone turned up once. The V call is TRBV4-1, the J call TRBJ1-3; TRBD1 might be the D (6 bases). The CDR3 is 16 amino acids. V shed 0 bases and J shed 0 bases, with 9 bases lying between them. The germline V gene encodes CDR1 MGHRA and CDR2 YSYEKL. CDR3 residues: CASSQEGQSSGNTIYF. CDR3 sequence (DNA): TGCGCCAGCAGCCAAGAGGGACAAAGCTCTGGAAACACCATATATTTT.

This clone was observed once. The rearrangement joins TRBV18 to TRBJ2-5; 7 nucleotides align to TRBD2. V lost 5 bases, J lost 6 bases, and 9 bases stayed unmatched. CDR3 size: 14 residues. Germline loops: CDR1 KGHSH, CDR2 LQKENI. For the CDR3, the DNA is TGTGCCAGCTCAACAGCGGGAAATGCGCAGACCCAGTACTTC. It is translated as CASSTAGNAQTQYF.

CDR3 protein: CASQDFGGASNQPQHF. Here the CDR3 DNA reads TGTGCCAGCCAGGATTTTGGCGGGGCAAGCAATCAGCCCCAGCATTTT. The rearrangement uses TRBV7-9 and TRBJ1-5, with D possibly TRBD1 on 5 matching bases. V lost 8 bases and J 1 base, leaving 18 bases between the germline ends. The CDR3 totals 16 residues. Germline CDR1 is SEHNR and CDR2 is FQNEAQ (reference sequence).